This T cell receptor beta chain was observed in a study of blood T cell repertoires in COVID-19. As for the study in general: COVID-19 samples collected from the United States, Italy and Spain covered acute and convalescent phases. PBMCs, B-cell-depleted T cells, or T cells provided the cDNA or gDNA that made up the material.

As processed by the authors: Counts of nucleated cells, estimated from reference gene primer amplification, were obtained. Only in-frame clones appear in the TCRdb table, and some are missing; sequencing was by immunoSEQ multiplex PCR. The V and J calls and clone size are taken from that table; D and trimming were inferred from the DNA. The sample lists about 120,000 clones; approximately 85% were seen once. The germline V gene has CDR1 MNHNY and CDR2 SVGAGI (reference sequence). V was pared by 7 bases and J by 2 bases, with 11 bases between. This CDR3 region has 13 residues. Sequencing input: peripheral blood. V and J are TRBV6-6 and TRBJ2-5; D perhaps matches TRBD1 (5 bases). The sequence was collected from a man aged 25-45 years with COVID-19, enrolled during active disease. Here the CDR3 DNA reads TGTGCCAGCAAACTTCGACAGCAAGAGACCCAGTACTTC. Its translation is CASKLRQQETQYF.